The clone carrying this T cell receptor (beta chain) was picked up a small number of times. Its antigen is unknown. The CDR3 totals 12 residues. V lost 6 bases and J lost 4, with 9 bases in between. Germline loops: CDR1 DFQATT, CDR2 SNEGSKA (reference sequence). The sample comes from a study of identical twins' blood T cells. Broader study findings: Top TCRbeta clonotypes were shared more with twin than unrelated donors.

Sample barcodes were added at both library ends during cDNA synthesis. TCRdb reanalysed the 5' RACE reads using MiXCR and keeps one entry per CDR3 protein. The table lists hundreds of thousands of distinct CDR3 sequences, around 30% of them singletons. The gene calls are TRBV20-1 and TRBJ2-2; D is unclear. The sequence derives from a woman between 18 and 50 years old in good health. Sequencing was carried out using PBMCs. The CDR3 region is CSAVLITGELFF. In DNA, the CDR3 is TGCAGTGCCGTACTTATCACCGGGGAGCTGTTTTTT.